The 17 T cell receptor beta chains below come from one sample, sequenced in a study of cytomegalovirus exposure and HLA in healthy donors. Amplification used 60 Vbeta primers and 13 Jbeta primers. The repertoire was sequenced with immunoSEQ multiplex PCR; TCRdb's copy has only in-frame clones and lacks some. Here the sample spans about 87,000 clones, approximately 7.1% being singletons. The sample taken for sequencing was PBMCs. Every receptor here comes from a man in his forties or fifties in good health and CMV-seronegative.

This clone turned up a few times. The chain carries TRBV30 and TRBJ2-4, with D possibly TRBD2 on 6 matching bases. This CDR3 spans 16 amino acids. Germline-derived CDR1 and CDR2 are GTSNPN and SVGIG (reference sequence). The V gene lost 8 bases and the J gene lost 1 base, with 21 bases spanning the gap. The CDR3 nucleotides are TGTGCCCTGGTGGTGGGAGCTGGGAGGGCCAAAAACATTCAGTACTTC. This encodes CALVVGAGRAKNIQYF.

The V and J genes are TRBV9 and TRBJ1-3; D possibly corresponds to TRBD1 (5 bases). Germline values: CDR1 SGDLS, CDR2 YYNGEE. The CDR3 has 14 residues. V lost 4 bases and J 1 base, leaving 9 bases between the germline ends. Here the CDR3 reads CASSFRDSGNTIYF. The CDR3 DNA reads TGTGCCAGCAGCTTCAGGGATTCTGGAAACACCATATATTTT.

This clone was observed a handful of times. Germline and junction disagree at one end, which may indicate a read error. The rearrangement uses TRBV7-7 and TRBJ2-1; 7 bases fit TRBD1. Germline V gene sequence: CDR1 SSHAT, CDR2 FNYEAQ (reference sequence). The CDR3 has 15 residues. The DNA for the CDR3 is TGTGCTAGCAGCTTACGGCAGGGGGCCTACAATGAGCAGTTCTTC. Translated, it gives CASSLRQGAYNEQFF.

The sample holds a few counts of this clone. The chain has TRBV5-1 and TRBJ2-5; D might be TRBD2 (6 bases). Germline V gene lookup returns CDR1 SGHRS and CDR2 YFSETQ. The CDR3 runs 19 residues. Trimming shortened V by 5 bases and J by 1 base, and 27 bases separated the two germline ends. CDR3 in DNA: TGCGCCAGCAGTGGTGGTCTCCCGGGACCTAGGAGGGGCCAAGAGACCCAGTACTTC. Amino acid sequence: CASSGGLPGPRRGQETQYF.

The chain couples TRBV7-3 to TRBJ2-2, with D perhaps TRBD2 (6 bases). The CDR3 loop spans 17 amino acids. With 1 base removed from V and 5 bases from J, the gap between germline ends came to 17 bases. Germline-derived CDR1 and CDR2 are SGHTA and FQGTGA. The CDR3 sequence is CASSLIAYGSKTGELFF. In nucleotides, the CDR3 is TGTGCCAGCAGCTTAATTGCTTACGGGAGTAAAACCGGGGAGCTGTTTTTT. The whole variable domain, filled in from reference TRBV7-3 and TRBJ2-2, reads GAGVSQTPSNKVTEKGKYVELRCDPISGHTALYWYRQSLGQGPEFLIYFQGTGAADDSGLPNDRFFAVRPEGSVSTLKIQRTERGDSAVYLCASSLIAYGSKTGELFFGEGSRLTVL.

This clone was detected only a few times. The chain is built from TRBV7-9 and TRBJ1-1, with D perhaps TRBD1 (5 bases). The V and J ends lost 3 bases and 8 bases respectively, with 7 bases between them. The CDR3 extends over 11 amino acids. The germline V gene encodes CDR1 SEHNR and CDR2 FQNEAQ (reference sequence). The DNA of the CDR3 is TGTGCCAGCAGCTTCAGGGTAGAAGCTTTCTTT. Amino acid sequence: CASSFRVEAFF.

This chain uses TRBV30 with TRBJ1-2, with TRBD1 matching 8 bases. Germline-derived CDR1 and CDR2 are GTSNPN and SVGIG (reference sequence). The CDR3 is made up of 13 amino acids. V dropped 7 bases and J dropped 4; count of bases not matched to a gene: 8. CDR3 bases: TGTGCCTCGACAGGGGTCCTAAGCTATGGCTACACCTTC. Residues: CASTGVLSYGYTF.

This clone has only a few counts. The rearrangement links TRBV9 to TRBJ2-5; D may be TRBD2 (7 bases). The CDR3 consists of 15 residues. Trimming shortened V by 0 bases and J by 5 bases, and 14 bases separated the two germline ends. Germline V CDR1 and CDR2: SGDLS, YYNGEE. The CDR3 coding sequence is TGTGCCAGCAGCGTAGGGGTGGGGGGGCCGGAGACCCAGTACTTC. The encoded protein is CASSVGVGGPETQYF.

The chain couples TRBV5-4 to TRBJ2-1; 7 nucleotides align to TRBD1. CDR1 and CDR2 (germline): SGHNT, YYREEE (reference sequence). With 1 base clipped from V and 6 bases from J, the junction kept 4 bases outside the gene matches. This CDR3 has 14 residues. The CDR3 nucleotides read TGTGCCAGCAGCTTGAGGGCAGGGGGCAATGAGCAGTTCTTC. Its translation: CASSLRAGGNEQFF.

The V call is TRBV27, the J call TRBJ2-1; TRBD1 agrees at 8 bases. V was pared by 2 bases and J by 6 bases, with 12 bases of the junction left unmatched. This CDR3 has 17 amino acids. Germline CDR1 and CDR2: MNHEY and SMNVEV (reference sequence). The CDR3 nucleotides read TGTGCCAGCAGTTTACGACAGTTTACGGGACAGGCCAATGAGCAGTTCTTC. Protein sequence: CASSLRQFTGQANEQFF.

This clone has more than one count but fewer than ten. V and J are TRBV28 and TRBJ2-2, with TRBD1 identical over 9 bases. The junction had 7 bases not matched to a gene; V was cut back by 9 bases and J by 5 bases. The germline gives CDR1 MDHEN, CDR2 SYDVKM. CDR3 size: 14 residues. This CDR3 is CASGRDRATGELFF. CDR3 nucleotides: TGTGCCAGTGGCCGGGACAGGGCTACCGGGGAGCTGTTTTTT.

This clone was seen only a few times. The J gene is TRBJ1-4, the V gene TRBV2, with a weak D call TRBD1 (6 bases). Trimming left V 8 bases short and J 0 bases short, with 10 bases between. The CDR3 consists of 14 residues. Germline values: CDR1 SNHLY, CDR2 FYNNEI. This CDR3 is CASYRQATNEKLFF. The CDR3 coding sequence is TGTGCCAGCTATAGACAGGCAACTAATGAAAAACTGTTTTTT. The entire variable domain, with the rest obtained from reference TRBV2 and TRBJ1-4, is as follows: EPEVTQTPSHQVTQMGQEVILRCVPISNHLYFYWYRQILGQKVEFLVSFYNNEISEKSEIFDDQFSVERPDGSNFTLKIRSTKLEDSAMYFCASYRQATNEKLFFGSGTQLSVL.

This clone was picked up a small number of times. This rearrangement joins TRBV4-2 to TRBJ1-1; possible D gene TRBD1, 6 bases. Looked up from germline, CDR1 is LGHNA and CDR2 is YNFKEQ. The CDR3 is 17 residues long. Trimming removed 3 bases from V and 0 bases from J, with 17 bases in between. For the CDR3, the DNA is TGTGCCAGCAGCCATGGGCAGGGGCCATCAATGAACACTGAAGCTTTCTTT. Amino acid sequence: CASSHGQGPSMNTEAFF.

There are a few counts of this clone. V and J are TRBV6-5 and TRBJ1-2; 8 bases line up with TRBD1. CDR3 length equals 13 residues. V lost 5 bases to trimming and J lost 4 bases; unmatched junction nucleotides: 3. Germline loops: CDR1 MNHEY, CDR2 SVGAGI. The CDR3 DNA reads TGTGCCAGCAGTAGGGACAGGCTCTATGGCTACACCTTC. Its translation: CASSRDRLYGYTF.

The genes are TRBV29-1 and TRBJ2-2; D perhaps matches TRBD1 (6 bases). Germline loops: CDR1 SQVTM, CDR2 ANQGSEA. The CDR3 has 16 amino acids. V dropped 4 bases and J dropped 4 bases, with 19 bases sitting between them. DNA for the CDR3: TGCAGCGTTGCACTTACGAGGGTACAGGGCACCGGGGAGCTGTTTTTT. Its translation: CSVALTRVQGTGELFF.

The genes are TRBV18 and TRBJ1-1; a weak D match, TRBD1 (5 bases). CDR1 is KGHSH and CDR2 is LQKENI in the germline V gene. The V end was cut by 3 bases, the J end by 3 bases, with 17 bases between. There are 16 residues in the CDR3. The CDR3 DNA is TGTGCCAGCTCACCTACAGGTTTAACGTTAGACACTGAAGCTTTCTTT. As protein: CASSPTGLTLDTEAFF.

Only a few counts were recorded for this clone. The rearrangement joins TRBV5-1 to TRBJ2-3; no clear D gene. Germline-derived CDR1 and CDR2 are SGHRS and YFSETQ. The length of the CDR3 is 15 residues. V gave up 0 bases and J gave up 0 bases, with 8 bases separating them. The CDR3 DNA reads TGCGCCAGCAGCTTGGAAGAGCTAAGCACAGATACGCAGTATTTT. Translating gives CASSLEELSTDTQYF.